This section outlines one T cell receptor beta chain sequence together with its context. V lost 8 bases and J lost 1, with 8 bases in between. The CDR3 is 13 amino acids. The entry originates in a study of CD8 T cells in Susac syndrome. Reverse transcription of about 0.5 to 1 ug RNA used random hexamers. Amplification of TCR beta CDR3 across 54 Vbeta and 13 Jbeta was performed with immunoSEQ multiplex PCR. TCRdb used MiXCR to reprocess the immunoSEQ multiplex PCR reads, holding one entry per CDR3 protein. The sample consists of 110,000 or so distinct CDR3 sequences, 96% of them appearing once. The T cells that were sequenced for TCR beta were CD8+ and CD4+ cells from blood. The individuals used as controls were healthy donors who had been matched for both age and sex. TEMRA cells were FACS-enriched, and CD8+ and CD4+ T cells were isolated negatively.

This clonotype was obtained from a human donor in good health. Sequencing used CD4+ T cells from PBMCs. The V gene is TRBV12-3 or TRBV12-4, the J gene TRBJ2-2; D gene unclear. The CDR3 protein is CASRALNTGELFF. In DNA, the CDR3 is TGTGCCAGCCGGGCTTTGAACACCGGGGAGCTGTTTTTT.